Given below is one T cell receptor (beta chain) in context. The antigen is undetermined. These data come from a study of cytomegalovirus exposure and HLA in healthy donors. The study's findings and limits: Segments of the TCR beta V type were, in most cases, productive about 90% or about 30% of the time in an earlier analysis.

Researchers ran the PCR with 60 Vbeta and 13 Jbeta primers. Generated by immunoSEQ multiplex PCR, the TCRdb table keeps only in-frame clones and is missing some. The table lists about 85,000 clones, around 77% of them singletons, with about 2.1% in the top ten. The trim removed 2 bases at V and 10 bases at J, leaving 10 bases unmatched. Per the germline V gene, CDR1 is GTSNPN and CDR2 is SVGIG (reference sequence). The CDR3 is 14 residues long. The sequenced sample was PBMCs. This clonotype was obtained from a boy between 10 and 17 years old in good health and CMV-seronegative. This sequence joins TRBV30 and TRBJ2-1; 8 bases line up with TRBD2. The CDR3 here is CAWSPWTVAGEQFF. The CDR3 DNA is TGTGCCTGGAGTCCATGGACTGTAGCGGGGGAGCAGTTCTTC.